The TCR beta chain under discussion was sequenced for a study of blood T cell repertoires in COVID-19. Clones were read by immunoSEQ multiplex PCR, and TCRdb kept only the in-frame ones, dropping some. The sample lists 200,000 to 250,000 clones; roughly 88% were seen once. The V end lost 1 base, the J end lost 5 bases, and 14 bases lay between the germline ends. The germline gives CDR1 SEHNR, CDR2 FQNEAQ (reference sequence). This CDR3 spans 16 amino acids. This chain connects TRBV7-9 to TRBJ2-2; D might be TRBD1 (5 bases). The receptor was derived from a woman younger than 45 with COVID-19, enrolled during active disease. Source material: peripheral blood. The CDR3, as DNA: TGTGCCAGCAGCTTAGAGAGCAGGGCGCAAACCGGGGAGCTGTTTTTT. Residues: CASSLESRAQTGELFF.